This T cell receptor (beta chain) was sequenced during a study of T cells in Graves' hyperthyroidism and ophthalmopathy. Regarding the study as a whole: Ophthalmopathy, as predicted by the model, came a median about seven months after the prediction. The authors' 13 V-J model separated ophthalmopathy from stable hyperthyroidism. Most clonotypes expanded in the thyroid (above 0.001) were also present in blood.

The CDR3 loop spans 19 amino acids. V was cut by 0 bases and J by 11 bases, with 29 bases left in between. Germline assignment: CDR1 LNHNV and CDR2 YYDKDF (reference sequence). Remarks on this clonotype: Its specificity is not known.

Pregnant or lactating patients were excluded, as were those with uncontrolled infection or other autoimmune disease. It was RNA transcripts that yielded the amplified TCR beta CDR3 regions. First-round RT-PCR of the TCR CDR3 relied on the HTBI primer set. TCRdb used MiXCR to reprocess the multiplex PCR reads, holding one entry per CDR3 protein. Of 550,000 to 700,000 distinct CDR3 sequences in the sample, roughly 50% are singletons; the top ten hold under 20%. Sequenced sample: peripheral blood or thyroid tissue (not recorded which). The chain combines TRBV15 with TRBJ1-5, with D maybe TRBD1 (5 bases). This TCR came from an adult woman with Graves' disease, either hyperthyroidism or ophthalmopathy (not recorded which). The CDR3 is CATSRDQGWLAQYQETQHF. The DNA for the CDR3 is TGTGCCACCAGCAGAGATCAGGGTTGGCTAGCGCAATACCAAGAGACCCAGCATTTT.